This paragraph covers one TCR beta chain sequence. These data come from a study of blood T cell repertoires in COVID-19. Study-wide background: The samples span acute and convalescent COVID-19 from the United States, Italy and Spain.

Authors' methods: Reference gene primer amplification gave estimated nucleated cell counts. The repertoire was sequenced with immunoSEQ multiplex PCR; TCRdb's copy has only in-frame clones and lacks some. The V and J calls and clone size come from that table; D and trimming were worked out from the DNA. In the table there are some 180,000 clones, approximately 80% of which are singletons. Trimming left V 3 bases short and J 5 bases short, with 17 bases between. Germline V lookup: CDR1 WSHSY, CDR2 SAAADI. The CDR3 length is 16 residues. The chain is built from TRBV10-2 and TRBJ2-1; the D gene is possibly TRBD1 (6 bases). Sequenced input: PBMCs or T cells enriched from blood (not recorded which). This TCR came from a man in his fifties or sixties who had been exposed to COVID-19. CDR3 nucleotide sequence: TGCGCCAGCAGTGATCGTGAGGGAACAGGGAACAATGAGCAGTTCTTC. Protein: CASSDREGTGNNEQFF.